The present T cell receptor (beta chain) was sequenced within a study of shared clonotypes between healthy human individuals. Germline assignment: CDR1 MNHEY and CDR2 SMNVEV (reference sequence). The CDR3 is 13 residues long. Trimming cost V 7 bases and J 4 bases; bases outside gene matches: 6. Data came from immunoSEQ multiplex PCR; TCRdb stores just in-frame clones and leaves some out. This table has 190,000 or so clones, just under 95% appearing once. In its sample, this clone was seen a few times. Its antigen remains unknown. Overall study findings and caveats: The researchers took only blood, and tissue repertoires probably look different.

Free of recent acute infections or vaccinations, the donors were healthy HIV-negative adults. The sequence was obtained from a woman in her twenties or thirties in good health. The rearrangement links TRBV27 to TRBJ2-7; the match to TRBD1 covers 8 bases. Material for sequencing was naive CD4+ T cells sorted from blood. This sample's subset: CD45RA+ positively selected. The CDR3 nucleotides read TGTGCCAGCAAGGCAGGGGGCCTTTACGAGCAGTACTTC. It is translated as CASKAGGLYEQYF.